The clone carrying this T cell receptor beta chain was picked up a small number of times. Its antigen is unknown. Those donating, healthy Caucasian individuals from Russia, were aged about 6 to 95. CDR1 is SGHRS, CDR2 YFSETQ, per germline. There are 14 residues in the CDR3. Trimming took 4 bases from V and 7 from J; bases not matched to a gene: 8. The sample belongs to a study of blood T cells in healthy people across ages. General study results and limits: Naive CD4+ cells and diversity were both higher in long-lived donors than in aged donors. Estimated diversity that came from one million T cells was considered an underestimate.

For the second PCR, which ran for about 7 to 11 cycles, a sample-barcoded 5' primer and a J-beta primer mix were used. Through a template-switch adaptor with 12 random nucleotides, each cDNA molecule received a tag. TCRdb independently ran MiXCR on the 5' RACE reads; one entry per CDR3 protein. Of some 710,000 distinct CDR3 sequences in the sample, 20% to 25% were seen once. The material sequenced was blood. J is TRBJ1-5 and V is TRBV5-1; TRBD1 agrees at 7 bases. This TCR derives from a man aged 70-80 years in good health. The CDR3 nucleotides read TGCGCCAGCAGCCCAGGGACAGAGGGCCAGCCCCAGCATTTT. It translates to CASSPGTEGQPQHF.